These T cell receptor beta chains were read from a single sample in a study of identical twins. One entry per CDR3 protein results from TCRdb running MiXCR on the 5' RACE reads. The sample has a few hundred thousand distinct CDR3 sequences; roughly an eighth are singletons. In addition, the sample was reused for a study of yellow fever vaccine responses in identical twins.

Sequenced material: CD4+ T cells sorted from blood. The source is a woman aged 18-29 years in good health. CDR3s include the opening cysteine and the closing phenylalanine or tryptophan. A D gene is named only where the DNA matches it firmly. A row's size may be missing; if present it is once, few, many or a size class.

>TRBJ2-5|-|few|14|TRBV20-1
TGCAGTGCTCAACGAGCGGGGACACAAGAGACCCAGTACTTC
CSAQRAGTQETQYF
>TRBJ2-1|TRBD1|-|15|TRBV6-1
TGTGCCAGCAGCTCGGGACAGGGAATCTACAATGAGCAGTTCTTC
CASSSGQGIYNEQFF
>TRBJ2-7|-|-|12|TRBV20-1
TGCAGTGCAAAAGGGGTCCGCGACGAGCAGTACTTC
CSAKGVRDEQYF
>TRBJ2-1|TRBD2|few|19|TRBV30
TGTGCCTGGAGTGTACTCTATCGGGCCGGGAGGACGTCCTACAATGAGCAGTTCTTC
CAWSVLYRAGRTSYNEQFF
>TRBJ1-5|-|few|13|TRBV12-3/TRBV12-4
TGTGCCAGCCGCCGGGACAAAAATCAGCCCCAGCATTTT
CASRRDKNQPQHF
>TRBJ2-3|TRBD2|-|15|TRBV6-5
TGTGCCAGCAGTTTACTAGCGGGGACTTCAGATACGCAGTATTTT
CASSLLAGTSDTQYF
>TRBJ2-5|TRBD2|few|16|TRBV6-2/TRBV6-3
TGTGCCAGCACCCCCGCGGCGGGGGGCCACAAAGAGACCCAGTACTTC
CASTPAAGGHKETQYF
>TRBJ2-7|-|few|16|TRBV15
TGTGCCACCAGCAGAGATCGAGGTGCCCAGAGGGGAGAGCAGTACTTC
CATSRDRGAQRGEQYF
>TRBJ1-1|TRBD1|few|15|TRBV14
TGTGCCAGCAGCCCCCGGGACAGGGCCTACACTGAAGCTTTCTTT
CASSPRDRAYTEAFF
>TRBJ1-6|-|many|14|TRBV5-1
TGCGCCAGCAGCTTAAGGGGAATAAATTCACCCCTCCACTTT
CASSLRGINSPLHF
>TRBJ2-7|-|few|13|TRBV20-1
TGCAGTGCTAGTGTCCGGGCCCCCTACGAGCAGTACTTC
CSASVRAPYEQYF
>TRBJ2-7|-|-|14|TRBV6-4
TGTGCCAGCAGTGACCTCGGGCAGAATTACGAGCAGTACTTC
CASSDLGQNYEQYF
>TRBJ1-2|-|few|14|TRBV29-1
TGCAGCGTCGTCGGGACCCAGGGGAACTATGGCTACACCTTC
CSVVGTQGNYGYTF
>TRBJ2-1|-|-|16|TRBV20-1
TGCAGTGCTAGATCAGCGGGTGGTAGCTCCTACAATGAGCAGTTCTTC
CSARSAGGSSYNEQFF
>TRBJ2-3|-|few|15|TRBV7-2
TGTGCCAGCAGCTTGGGGCTAGTATTAACAGATACGCAGTATTTT
CASSLGLVLTDTQYF
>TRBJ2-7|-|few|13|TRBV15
TGTGCCACCAGCATGGGGGCCCCTAACGAGCAGTACTTC
CATSMGAPNEQYF
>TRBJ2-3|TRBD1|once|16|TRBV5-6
TGTGCCAGCAGCTTGTTTCGGACAGGGGTCACAGATACGCAGTATTTT
CASSLFRTGVTDTQYF
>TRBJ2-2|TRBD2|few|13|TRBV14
TGTGCCAGCAGTGCCGGGACTAGCGGGAGACTGTTTTTT
CASSAGTSGRLFF
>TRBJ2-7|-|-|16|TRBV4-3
TGCGCCAGCAGCCAAGAATGGCCGGGAGCATCGTACGAGCAGTACTTC
CASSQEWPGASYEQYF
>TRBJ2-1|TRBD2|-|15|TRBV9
TGTGCCAGCAGCGAGGGACTAGCGGGATACAATGAGCAGTTCTTC
CASSEGLAGYNEQFF
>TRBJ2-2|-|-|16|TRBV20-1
TGCAGTGCTAGACCTTCAAACAGGGATCTTACCGGGGAGCTGTTTTTT
CSARPSNRDLTGELFF
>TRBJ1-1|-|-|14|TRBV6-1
TGTGCCAGCAGCCCGGGACTTGCGGGAACTGAAGCTTTCTTT
CASSPGLAGTEAFF
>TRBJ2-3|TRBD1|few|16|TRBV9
TGTGCCAGCAGCGCCTCGGGACAGGGCGGCACAGATACGCAGTATTTT
CASSASGQGGTDTQYF
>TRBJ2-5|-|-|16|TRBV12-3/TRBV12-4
TGTGCCAGCAGTTTGGCGACAGGCAGGCCCCAAGAGACCCAGTACTTC
CASSLATGRPQETQYF
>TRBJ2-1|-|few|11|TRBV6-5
TGTGCCAGCAGGTGGGAGTATGAGCAGTTCTTC
CASRWEYEQFF
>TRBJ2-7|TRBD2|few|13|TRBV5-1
TGCGCCAGCAGGCGGGGGAGCACCTACGAGCAGTACTTC
CASRRGSTYEQYF
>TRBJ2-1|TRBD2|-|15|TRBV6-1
TGTGCCAGCCGTGAAGCGGGAGCTGGGAGGGATGAGCAGTTCTTC
CASREAGAGRDEQFF
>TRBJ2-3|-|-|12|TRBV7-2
TGTGCCAGCAGCCTGACACATAGTACGCAGTATTTT
CASSLTHSTQYF
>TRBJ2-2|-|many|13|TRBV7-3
TGTGCCAGCAGCTTCAAGAACACCGGGGAGCTGTTTTTT
CASSFKNTGELFF
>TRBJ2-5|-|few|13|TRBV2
TGTGCCAGCAGTGGAGTGAGAGGGGAGACCCAGTACTTC
CASSGVRGETQYF
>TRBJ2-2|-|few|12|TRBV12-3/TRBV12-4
TGTGCCAGCCGGAGACCCACCGGGGAGCTGTTTTTT
CASRRPTGELFF
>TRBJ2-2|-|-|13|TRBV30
TGTGCCTGGAGATTTAGGGGGACCGGGGAGCTGTTTTTT
CAWRFRGTGELFF
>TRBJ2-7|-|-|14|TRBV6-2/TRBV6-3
TGTGCCAGCTTGAGCGGATACCGGGCCTACGAGCAGTACTTC
CASLSGYRAYEQYF
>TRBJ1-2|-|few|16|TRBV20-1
TGCAGTGCTCGGAGCCATATCCTCAAATATGGATATGGCTACACCTTC
CSARSHILKYGYGYTF
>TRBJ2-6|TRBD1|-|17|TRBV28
TGTGCCAGCAATGCAGGGGGCGGGCCTACCGTGGCCAACGTCCTGACTTTC
CASNAGGGPTVANVLTF
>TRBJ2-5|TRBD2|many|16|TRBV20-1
TGCAGTGCTAGTACGGGACTAGCGGGAAAGGAAGAGACCCAGTACTTC
CSASTGLAGKEETQYF
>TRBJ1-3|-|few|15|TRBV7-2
TGTGCCAGCAGTGCCGGACAGAGCTCTGGAAACACCATATATTTT
CASSAGQSSGNTIYF
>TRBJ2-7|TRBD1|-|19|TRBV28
TGTGCCAGCAGTTTAGTCCAGGGGGCGACGGCCGGTCGAGGATACGAGCAGTACTTC
CASSLVQGATAGRGYEQYF
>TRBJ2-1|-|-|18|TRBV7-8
TGTGCCAGCAGCTTAGTTACGGACGCGCCTAGCTCCTACAATGAGCAGTTCTTC
CASSLVTDAPSSYNEQFF
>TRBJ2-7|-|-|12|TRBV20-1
TGCAGTGCTAGCCAAGTCCCCTACGAGCAGTACTTC
CSASQVPYEQYF
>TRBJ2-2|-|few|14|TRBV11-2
TGTGCCAGCAGCTTAGCCGGAGTCACCGGGGAGCTGTTTTTT
CASSLAGVTGELFF
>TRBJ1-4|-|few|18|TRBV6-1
TGTGCCAGCAAACGGATAGGGTGGGCGGGTCCAACTAATGAAAAACTGTTTTTT
CASKRIGWAGPTNEKLFF
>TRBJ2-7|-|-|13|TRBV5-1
TGCGCCAGCAGCTTGTCGGGGGCGAACGAGCAGTACTTC
CASSLSGANEQYF
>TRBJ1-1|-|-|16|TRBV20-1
TGCAGTGCTAGAGATGAGGGTTGGGGTAGGAACACTGAAGCTTTCTTT
CSARDEGWGRNTEAFF
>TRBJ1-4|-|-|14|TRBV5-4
TGTGCCAGCAGCTTGACCCTCAATAATGAAAAACTGTTTTTT
CASSLTLNNEKLFF
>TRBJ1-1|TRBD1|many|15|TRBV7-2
TGTGCCAGCAGCTTAGAGGGGGGGACAGGGATTGAAGCTTTCTTT
CASSLEGGTGIEAFF
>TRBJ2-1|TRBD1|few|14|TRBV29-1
TGCAGCGTTGAATGGACAGGGGGCCGTGGTGAGCAGTTCTTC
CSVEWTGGRGEQFF
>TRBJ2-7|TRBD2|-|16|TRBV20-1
TGCAGTGCTAGAGACCTGGCGGCGGGGGATCGCTACGAGCAGTACTTC
CSARDLAAGDRYEQYF
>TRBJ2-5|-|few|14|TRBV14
TGTGCCAGCAGCCACACGGGACCCAGGGAGACCCAGTACTTC
CASSHTGPRETQYF
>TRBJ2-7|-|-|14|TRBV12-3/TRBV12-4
TGTGCCAGCAGTCTACGGACAGAAACCTACGAGCAGTACTTC
CASSLRTETYEQYF